This T cell receptor beta chain was identified in a study of blood T cell repertoires in COVID-19. The wider study: Collection of acute and convalescent COVID-19 samples took place in the United States, Italy and Spain.

Authors' methods: Amplification from reference gene primers served as the basis for estimated nucleated cell counts. The data were produced by immunoSEQ multiplex PCR, yet TCRdb's version contains in-frame clones alone and is incomplete. That table supplies the V and J calls and clone size; D and trimming were determined from the DNA. Among about 360,000 clones listed, approximately 86% were seen once. The germline V gene encodes CDR1 WNHNN and CDR2 SYGVQD (reference sequence). This CDR3 is 13 amino acids long. The ends were cut back, 3 bases at V and 5 bases at J, with 10 bases in the middle. Recruited during active infection, patients (from Seattle) were subsequently followed longitudinally. Only a few counts were recorded for this clone.

Sequenced: peripheral blood. The chain joins TRBV10-1 to TRBJ1-1; D unclear. The receptor was derived from a woman in her sixties or seventies with COVID-19, enrolled during active disease. The chain's CDR3 is CASSESFGTEAFF. The CDR3 nucleotides read TGCGCCAGCAGTGAATCATTCGGGACTGAAGCTTTCTTT.